Sequencing of this T cell receptor beta chain was carried out in a study of shared T cell receptors in the human thymus (dated by TCRdb to about 2021). For the study in its entirety: The study investigated the way shared, self-reactive T-cell receptor alpha chains are produced in the human thymus.

Turning to this clone: It lacks a known antigen. The sample holds no much larger clone one base away, and base qualities are not on file. Other DNA sequences in the sample encode the same CDR3.

The library was made by the immunoSEQ multiplex PCR assay. TCRdb took over this immuneACCESS table, retaining in-frame rearrangements with V and J assigned. Such tables are incomplete; in checked studies, under half of the missing clones stem from an unresolved V gene, and the remainder is unexplained. The sample yields about 540,000 clones; 70% to 80% were counted once. The ten biggest clones cover approximately 0.013% of the sample. CDR1 and CDR2 (GTSNPN, SVGIG) derive from the germline V gene (reference sequence). Counted from cysteine to phenylalanine, this CDR3 has 14 amino acids. This entry keeps only the CDR3 DNA: 42 bases, framed from base 1. V is cut by 2 bases and J by 1 base, and the space between the germline ends is 11 bases. The same specimen was also included in a second study, on human thymus T cells. In that second paper, the authors write: Donors were immunologically healthy infants undergoing open corrective cardiac surgery for congenital heart defects in Finland. Thymus tissue was collected as surgical resects that were removed during corrective cardiac surgery. Usage of V and J gene segments appeared to be biased in both the thymic and the peripheral blood repertoires. The related research reported highly overlapping thymic TCR repertoires among unrelated individuals. The study described the TCR alpha and beta repertoires in roughly 8 infant thymus samples and a few matching peripheral blood samples. The infant donors were about 7 to 250 days old, and the cohort included five or six males and two females. Thymocytes were mechanically released from the tissue and were stored as pellets of about 9-33 million cells at -70 degrees C. Genomic DNA was extracted from frozen cell pellets with a QIAsymphony instrument. The immunoSEQ multiplex PCR assay was used to amplify the TCRB and TCRAD loci from a standardized amount of quality-controlled genomic DNA. Amplicons spanned the V(D)J region at a length sufficient to cover the CDR3 and identify V and J genes. Amplicon sequencing was performed on an Illumina platform through the commercial immunoSEQ service. Primer bias and sequencing errors were corrected as previously described, and TCRAD and TCRB definitions were based on the IMGT database. immunoSEQ Analyzer 3.0 and VDJTools were used for repertoire analysis, which covered basic statistics, V/J segment usage, diversity estimates, rarefaction and pairwise overlap. Chao1, ChaoE, Efron-Thisted, Shannon and inverse Simpson indices were used to estimate diversity, which was also estimated on datasets down-sampled to the smallest sample. Repertoire overlap used strict matching of CDR3 nucleotide sequence, V gene and J gene, with Jaccard-based multidimensional scaling clustering. On average, thymus samples gave around 880,000 unique TCRB clonotypes, whereas blood samples gave about 84,000.

Sequencing was done on a sample of thymocytes. This TCR derives from a boy younger than two with a congenital heart defect. Donor details come from another sample of the same person, matched by shared clones. The chain links TRBV30 with TRBJ1-1; the D gene is perhaps TRBD1, from 5 matching bases. CDR3 sequence: CAWSRTGGNTEAFF. The DNA reads as follows: TGTGCCTGGAGTCGAACAGGTGGGAACACTGAAGCTTTCTTT.